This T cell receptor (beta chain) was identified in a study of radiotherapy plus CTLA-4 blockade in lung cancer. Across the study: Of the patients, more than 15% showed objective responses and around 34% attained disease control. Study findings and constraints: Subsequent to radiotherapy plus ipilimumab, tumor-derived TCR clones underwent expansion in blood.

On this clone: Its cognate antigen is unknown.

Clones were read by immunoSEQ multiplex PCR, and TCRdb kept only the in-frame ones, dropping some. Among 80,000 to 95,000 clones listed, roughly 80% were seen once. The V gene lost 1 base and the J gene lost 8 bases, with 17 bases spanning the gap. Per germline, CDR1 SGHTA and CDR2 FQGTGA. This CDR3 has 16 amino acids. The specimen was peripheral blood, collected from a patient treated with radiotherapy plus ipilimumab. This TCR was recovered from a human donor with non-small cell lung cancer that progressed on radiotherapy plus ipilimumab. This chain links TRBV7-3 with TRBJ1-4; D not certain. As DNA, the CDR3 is TGTGCCAGCAGCTTAATCCCGCGGCAGGCGAAGGAAAAACTGTTTTTT. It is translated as CASSLIPRQAKEKLFF.